This TCR beta chain was identified in a study of metastatic and nonmetastatic thyroid tumors. Germline V gene data show CDR1 as ENHRY and CDR2 as SYGVKD. The CDR3 length is 15 residues. J was trimmed by 1 base and V by 6 bases; bases with no gene match: 3. TCRdb reanalyzed the PCR reads via MiXCR. In the table there are some 30,000 clones, roughly 30% of which are singletons. Prior to thyroid surgery, none of the patients had received any treatment. J is TRBJ2-3 and V is TRBV10-3; TRBD1 matches at 11 bases. Sample: blood. This TCR was sampled from a female donor with papillary thyroid cancer or a benign thyroid nodule (not recorded which). Some clones in this sample may be carry-over from other donors' samples. The CDR3 region is CAIREGQGGTDTQYF. The CDR3 DNA reads TGTGCCATCAGGGAGGGACAGGGGGGCACAGATACGCAGTATTTT.